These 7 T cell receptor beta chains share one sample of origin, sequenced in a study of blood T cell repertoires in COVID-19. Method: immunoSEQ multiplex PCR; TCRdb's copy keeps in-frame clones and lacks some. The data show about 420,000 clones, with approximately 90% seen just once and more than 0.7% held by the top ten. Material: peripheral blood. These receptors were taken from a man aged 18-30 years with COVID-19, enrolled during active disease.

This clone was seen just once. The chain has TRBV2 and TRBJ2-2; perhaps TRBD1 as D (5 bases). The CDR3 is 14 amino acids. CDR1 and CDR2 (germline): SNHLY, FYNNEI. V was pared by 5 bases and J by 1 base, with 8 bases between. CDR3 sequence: CASSSQGNTGELFF. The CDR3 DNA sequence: TGTGCCAGCAGTAGTCAGGGGAACACCGGGGAGCTGTTTTTT.

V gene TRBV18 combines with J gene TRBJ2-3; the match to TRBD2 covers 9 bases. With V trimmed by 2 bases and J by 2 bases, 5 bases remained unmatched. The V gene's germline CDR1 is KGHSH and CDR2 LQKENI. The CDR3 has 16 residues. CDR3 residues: CASSPTLAGITDTQYF. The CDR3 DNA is TGTGCCAGCTCACCAACCCTAGCGGGGATCACAGATACGCAGTATTTT.

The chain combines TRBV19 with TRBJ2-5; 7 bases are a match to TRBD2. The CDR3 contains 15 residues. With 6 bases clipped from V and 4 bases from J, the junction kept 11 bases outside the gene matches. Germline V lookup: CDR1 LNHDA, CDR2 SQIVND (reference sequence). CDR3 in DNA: TGTGCCAGTAGCAGCGCGGGAGAGCTGCGAGAGACCCAGTACTTC. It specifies CASSSAGELRETQYF.

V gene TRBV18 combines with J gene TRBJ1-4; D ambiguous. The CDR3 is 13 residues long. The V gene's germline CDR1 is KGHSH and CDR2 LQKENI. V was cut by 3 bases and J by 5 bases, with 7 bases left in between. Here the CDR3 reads CASSPSVNEKLFF. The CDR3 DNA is TGTGCCAGCTCACCCAGCGTAAATGAAAAACTGTTTTTT.

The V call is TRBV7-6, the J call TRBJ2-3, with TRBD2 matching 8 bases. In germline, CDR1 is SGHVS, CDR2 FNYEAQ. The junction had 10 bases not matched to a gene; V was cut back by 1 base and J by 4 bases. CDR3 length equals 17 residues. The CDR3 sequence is CASSLGGLAGGSDTQYF. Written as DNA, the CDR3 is TGTGCCAGCAGCTTAGGGGGACTCGCGGGGGGATCAGATACGCAGTATTTT.

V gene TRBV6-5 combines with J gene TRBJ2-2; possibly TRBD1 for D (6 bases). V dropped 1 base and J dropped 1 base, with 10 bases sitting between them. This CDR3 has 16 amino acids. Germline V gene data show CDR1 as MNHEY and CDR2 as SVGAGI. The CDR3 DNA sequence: TGTGCCAGCAGTTACTACGGACAGTGGAACACCGGGGAGCTGTTTTTT. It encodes CASSYYGQWNTGELFF.

In DNA, the CDR3 is TGTGCCAGCAGCCTCGGCGGTCGTTTATCTAATAATGAAAAACTGTTTTTT. It is translated as CASSLGGRLSNNEKLFF. The rearrangement links TRBV5-4 to TRBJ1-4; D call uncertain. Germline-derived CDR1 and CDR2 are SGHNT and YYREEE (reference sequence). The CDR3 has 17 residues. The V gene lost 4 bases and the J gene lost 4 bases, with 20 bases spanning the gap.